The clone carrying this T cell receptor (beta chain) was detected many times. Its antigen is still unknown. A NOSPECS grade of at least 4, a Clinical Activity Score of at least 3 and duration under 3 months were recorded in ophthalmopathy patients. The sample originates from a study of T cells in Graves' hyperthyroidism and ophthalmopathy. Study-wide context: Blood from the periphery was taken at initial diagnosis, before any treatment.

The study, taken as a whole, reports: Blood held most thyroid clonotypes expanded above 0.001 frequency. A model of 13 V-J features distinguished ophthalmopathy from stable hyperthyroidism.

Germline values: CDR1 DFQATT, CDR2 SNEGSKA (reference sequence). There are 15 residues in the CDR3. The V segment lost 1 base and the J segment 0 bases; nucleotides outside the gene matches: 4. Amplified TCR beta CDR3 regions came from RNA transcripts. The HTBI primer set was used in a first-round RT-PCR of the TCR CDR3. TCRdb ran MiXCR on the multiplex PCR reads and lists one entry per CDR3 protein. The repertoire consists of nearly 600,000 distinct CDR3 sequences, with approximately 15% occurring once and the leading ten covering 6.5% to 9%. V usage is TRBV20-1 and J usage is TRBJ2-5, with TRBD2 matching 8 bases. Sequenced sample: blood. The sequence was collected from a woman aged 18-30 years with Graves' ophthalmopathy. The CDR3: CSARVPSGYQETQYF. The CDR3 DNA reads TGCAGTGCTAGAGTGCCTAGCGGGTACCAAGAGACCCAGTACTTC.